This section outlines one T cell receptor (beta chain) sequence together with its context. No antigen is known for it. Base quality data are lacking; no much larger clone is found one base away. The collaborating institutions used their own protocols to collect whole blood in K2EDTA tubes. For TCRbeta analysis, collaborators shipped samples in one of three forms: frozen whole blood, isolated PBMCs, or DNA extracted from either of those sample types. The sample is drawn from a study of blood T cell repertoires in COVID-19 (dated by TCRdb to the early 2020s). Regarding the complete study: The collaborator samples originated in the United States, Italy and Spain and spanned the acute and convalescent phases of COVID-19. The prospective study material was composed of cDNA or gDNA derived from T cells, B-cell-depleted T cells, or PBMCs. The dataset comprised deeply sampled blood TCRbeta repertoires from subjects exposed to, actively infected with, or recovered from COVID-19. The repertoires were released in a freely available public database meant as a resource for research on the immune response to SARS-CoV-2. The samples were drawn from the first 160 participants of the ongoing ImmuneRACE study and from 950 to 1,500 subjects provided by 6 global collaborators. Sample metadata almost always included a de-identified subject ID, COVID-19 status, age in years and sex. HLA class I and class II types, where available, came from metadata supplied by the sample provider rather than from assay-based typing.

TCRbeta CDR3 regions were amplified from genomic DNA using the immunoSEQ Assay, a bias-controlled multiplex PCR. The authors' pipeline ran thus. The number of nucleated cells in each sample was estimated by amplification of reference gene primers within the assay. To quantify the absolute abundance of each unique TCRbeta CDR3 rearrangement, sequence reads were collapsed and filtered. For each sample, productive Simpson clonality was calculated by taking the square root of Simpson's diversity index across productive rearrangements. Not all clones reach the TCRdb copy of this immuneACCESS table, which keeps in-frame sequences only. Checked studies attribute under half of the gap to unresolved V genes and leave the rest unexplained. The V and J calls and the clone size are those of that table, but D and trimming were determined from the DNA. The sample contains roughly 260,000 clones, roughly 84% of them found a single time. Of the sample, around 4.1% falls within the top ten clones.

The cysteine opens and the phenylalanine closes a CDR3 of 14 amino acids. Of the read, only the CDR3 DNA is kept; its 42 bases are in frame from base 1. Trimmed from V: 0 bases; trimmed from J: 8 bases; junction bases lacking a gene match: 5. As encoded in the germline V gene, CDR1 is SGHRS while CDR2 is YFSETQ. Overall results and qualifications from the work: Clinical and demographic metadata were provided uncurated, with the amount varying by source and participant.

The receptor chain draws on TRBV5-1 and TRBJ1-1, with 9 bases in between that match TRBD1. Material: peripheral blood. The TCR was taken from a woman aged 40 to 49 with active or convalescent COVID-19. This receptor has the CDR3 CASSLATGGREAFF. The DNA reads TGCGCCAGCAGCTTGGCGACAGGGGGACGAGAAGCTTTCTTT. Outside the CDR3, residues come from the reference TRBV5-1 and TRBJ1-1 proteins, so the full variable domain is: KAGVTQTPRYLIKTRGQQVTLSCSPISGHRSVSWYQQTPGQGLQFLFEYFSETQRNKGNFPGRFSGRQFSNSRSEMNVSTLELGDSALYLCASSLATGGREAFFGQGTRLTVV.